The rows below give T cell receptor beta chains drawn from one sample of a study of cytomegalovirus exposure and HLA in healthy donors. Libraries were prepared by immunoSEQ multiplex PCR; TCRdb keeps only in-frame clonotypes and omits some of them. The sample lists over 250,000 clones, more than 55% occurring once. The sample taken for sequencing was PBMCs. The receptors stem from a female donor in good health and CMV-seronegative. Both conserved end residues are part of each CDR3. A D gene is named only where the DNA matches it firmly. Not every row has a clone size; where given, it reads once, few, many or a size class.

CDR3 protein: CASSLARQRGVDTQYF; CDR3 DNA: TGTGCCAGCAGCTTGGCTCGGCAGCGGGGAGTAGATACGCAGTATTTT; J gene: TRBJ2-3; clone size: NA; D gene: TRBD2; V gene: TRBV5-4
CDR3 protein: CASSLTGMGNTIYF; CDR3 DNA: TGTGCCAGCAGCCTCACAGGGATGGGAAACACCATATATTTT; J gene: TRBJ1-3; clone size: few; D gene: NA; V gene: TRBV5-5
CDR3 protein: CASSLSDTQYF; CDR3 DNA: TGTGCCAGCAGCTTATCGGATACGCAGTATTTT; J gene: TRBJ2-3; clone size: NA; D gene: NA; V gene: TRBV7-9
CDR3 protein: CASSFGSLGDNEQFF; CDR3 DNA: TGTGCCAGCAGTTTTGGGAGTCTAGGAGACAATGAGCAGTTCTTC; J gene: TRBJ2-1; clone size: NA; D gene: NA; V gene: TRBV27
CDR3 protein: CASSGQGTYEQYF; CDR3 DNA: TGTGCCAGCAGTGGACAGGGGACCTACGAGCAGTACTTC; J gene: TRBJ2-7; clone size: NA; D gene: TRBD1; V gene: TRBV27
CDR3 protein: CASFRGLQETQYF; CDR3 DNA: TGTGCCAGCTTCAGGGGGTTGCAAGAGACCCAGTACTTC; J gene: TRBJ2-5; clone size: few; D gene: TRBD1; V gene: TRBV18
CDR3 protein: CASSLAGGPEDTQYF; CDR3 DNA: TGCGCCAGCAGCTTGGCGGGAGGGCCGGAAGATACGCAGTATTTT; J gene: TRBJ2-3; clone size: NA; D gene: TRBD2; V gene: TRBV5-1
CDR3 protein: CASSLWGGADEKLFF; CDR3 DNA: TGTGCCAGCAGTTTATGGGGGGGCGCCGATGAAAAACTGTTTTTT; J gene: TRBJ1-4; clone size: NA; D gene: NA; V gene: TRBV27
CDR3 protein: CASSTSNLGSSYEQYF; CDR3 DNA: TGTGCCAGCAGTACCTCAAACCTAGGGAGCTCCTACGAGCAGTACTTC; J gene: TRBJ2-7; clone size: NA; D gene: NA; V gene: TRBV28
CDR3 protein: CASSLELSEQFF; CDR3 DNA: TGTGCCAGCAGCTTAGAACTTTCTGAGCAGTTCTTC; J gene: TRBJ2-1; clone size: NA; D gene: NA; V gene: TRBV11-2
CDR3 protein: CASSPTQGASKNIQYF; CDR3 DNA: TGTGCCAGCAGCCCGACACAGGGTGCATCCAAAAACATTCAGTACTTC; J gene: TRBJ2-4; clone size: NA; D gene: NA; V gene: TRBV7-9
CDR3 protein: CSAGLAGVDKNIQYF; CDR3 DNA: TGCAGCGCAGGACTAGCGGGAGTCGACAAAAACATTCAGTACTTC; J gene: TRBJ2-4; clone size: NA; D gene: TRBD2; V gene: TRBV29-1
CDR3 protein: CASSVAGNRENTIYF; CDR3 DNA: TGTGCCAGCAGCGTAGCAGGTAACAGGGAGAACACCATATATTTT; J gene: TRBJ1-3; clone size: NA; D gene: NA; V gene: TRBV9
CDR3 protein: CATSRDDRGYEKLFF; CDR3 DNA: TGTGCCACCAGCAGAGATGACAGGGGGTACGAAAAACTGTTTTTT; J gene: TRBJ1-4; clone size: few; D gene: TRBD1; V gene: TRBV15
CDR3 protein: CASRGGTRQYGYTF; CDR3 DNA: TGTGCCAGCAGGGGGGGGACACGACAATATGGCTACACCTTC; J gene: TRBJ1-2; clone size: NA; D gene: NA; V gene: TRBV25-1
CDR3 protein: CASSRDRSEKLFF; CDR3 DNA: TGTGCCAGCAGCCGGGACAGATCAGAAAAACTGTTTTTT; J gene: TRBJ1-4; clone size: NA; D gene: TRBD1; V gene: TRBV5-8
CDR3 protein: CASSRTLAGGAGELFF; CDR3 DNA: TGTGCCAGCAGTCGAACCCTAGCGGGAGGCGCCGGGGAGCTGTTTTTT; J gene: TRBJ2-2; clone size: NA; D gene: TRBD2; V gene: TRBV28
CDR3 protein: CASSGTGGGLGSYEQYF; CDR3 DNA: TGTGCCAGCAGTGGGACAGGGGGGGGTTTAGGCTCCTACGAGCAGTACTTC; J gene: TRBJ2-7; clone size: NA; D gene: TRBD1; V gene: TRBV6-1
CDR3 protein: CASSPQQGSNEQFF; CDR3 DNA: TGTGCCAGCAGCCCCCAACAGGGGTCCAATGAGCAGTTCTTC; J gene: TRBJ2-1; clone size: NA; D gene: TRBD1; V gene: TRBV11-1
CDR3 protein: CSVGGQVGTQYF; CDR3 DNA: TGCAGCGTGGGTGGACAGGTCGGGACCCAGTACTTC; J gene: TRBJ2-5; clone size: NA; D gene: TRBD1; V gene: TRBV29-1
CDR3 protein: CASSLKSYSHPGELFF; CDR3 DNA: TGTGCCAGCAGCTTAAAGAGCTATAGTCATCCCGGGGAGCTGTTTTTT; J gene: TRBJ2-2; clone size: NA; D gene: NA; V gene: TRBV7-3
CDR3 protein: CASSHRGQNTEAFF; CDR3 DNA: TGTGCCAGCAGCCACAGGGGGCAAAACACTGAAGCTTTCTTT; J gene: TRBJ1-1; clone size: NA; D gene: TRBD1; V gene: TRBV7-3
CDR3 protein: CASSGRLAGGPGDEQFF; CDR3 DNA: TGTGCCAGCAGCGGTCGACTAGCGGGAGGGCCAGGGGATGAGCAGTTCTTC; J gene: TRBJ2-1; clone size: NA; D gene: TRBD2; V gene: TRBV13
CDR3 protein: CASSPKWNREISGELFF; CDR3 DNA: TGTGCCAGCAGCCCAAAGTGGAACAGGGAAATTTCCGGGGAGCTGTTTTTT; J gene: TRBJ2-2; clone size: NA; D gene: NA; V gene: TRBV7-2
CDR3 protein: CASGDRLRETQYF; CDR3 DNA: TGTGCCAGCGGAGACAGGTTGAGGGAGACCCAGTACTTC; J gene: TRBJ2-5; clone size: NA; D gene: NA; V gene: TRBV6-1
CDR3 protein: CASSLGLAGTSTDTQYF; CDR3 DNA: TGTGCCAGCAGCTTGGGACTAGCGGGCACTAGCACAGATACGCAGTATTTT; J gene: TRBJ2-3; clone size: NA; D gene: TRBD2; V gene: TRBV5-4
CDR3 protein: CSARVSYEQYF; CDR3 DNA: TGCAGTGCTAGAGTATCCTACGAGCAGTACTTC; J gene: TRBJ2-7; clone size: NA; D gene: NA; V gene: TRBV20-1
CDR3 protein: CASSARVRGFHNEQFF; CDR3 DNA: TGTGCCAGCAGCGCGCGGGTTAGGGGGTTCCACAATGAGCAGTTCTTC; J gene: TRBJ2-1; clone size: NA; D gene: NA; V gene: TRBV9
CDR3 protein: CASSSILSGPGYF; CDR3 DNA: TGTGCCAGCAGCTCCATCCTTAGCGGGCCGGGGTACTTC; J gene: TRBJ2-5; clone size: NA; D gene: TRBD2; V gene: TRBV7-2
CDR3 protein: CASSDRVADRGPTNEKLFF; CDR3 DNA: TGTGCCAGCAGTGATCGGGTAGCGGACAGGGGGCCAACTAATGAAAAACTGTTTTTT; J gene: TRBJ1-4; clone size: NA; D gene: TRBD1; V gene: TRBV6-1
CDR3 protein: CASSLGLGEQYF; CDR3 DNA: TGTGCCAGCTCTTTAGGTCTAGGCGAGCAGTACTTC; J gene: TRBJ2-7; clone size: NA; D gene: NA; V gene: TRBV6-5
CDR3 protein: CASSPGAGHQPQHF; CDR3 DNA: TGTGCCAGCAGCCCAGGGGCAGGGCATCAGCCCCAGCATTTT; J gene: TRBJ1-5; clone size: NA; D gene: NA; V gene: TRBV7-8
CDR3 protein: CASSLRTSGSRNEQFF; CDR3 DNA: TGTGCCAGCAGTTTGAGGACTAGCGGGAGTAGAAATGAGCAGTTCTTC; J gene: TRBJ2-1; clone size: NA; D gene: TRBD2; V gene: TRBV28
CDR3 protein: CASSKNPGRPGTGELFF; CDR3 DNA: TGTGCCAGCAGTAAAAACCCGGGGAGACCCGGGACCGGGGAGCTGTTTTTT; J gene: TRBJ2-2; clone size: NA; D gene: NA; V gene: TRBV28
CDR3 protein: CASSPSFDRDSNQPQHF; CDR3 DNA: TGTGCCAGTAGTCCCTCCTTTGACAGGGATAGCAATCAGCCCCAGCATTTT; J gene: TRBJ1-5; clone size: few; D gene: TRBD1; V gene: TRBV19
CDR3 protein: CASSPVGLAGGETQYF; CDR3 DNA: TGCGCCAGCAGCCCGGTTGGGCTAGCGGGAGGAGAGACCCAGTACTTC; J gene: TRBJ2-5; clone size: NA; D gene: TRBD2; V gene: TRBV5-1
CDR3 protein: CASKFERAPGNEQFF; CDR3 DNA: TGTGCCAGCAAATTTGAGCGGGCCCCGGGAAATGAGCAGTTCTTC; J gene: TRBJ2-1; clone size: NA; D gene: NA; V gene: TRBV2
CDR3 protein: CASSQLGGGMNTEAFF; CDR3 DNA: TGTGCCAGCTCACAACTTGGGGGGGGGATGAACACTGAAGCTTTCTTT; J gene: TRBJ1-1; clone size: once; D gene: NA; V gene: TRBV19
CDR3 protein: CSSSPRHMNTEAFF; CDR3 DNA: TGTTCCAGCAGCCCGCGACACATGAACACTGAAGCTTTCTTT; J gene: TRBJ1-1; clone size: NA; D gene: NA; V gene: TRBV7-9
CDR3 protein: CASSLVRGPYEQYF; CDR3 DNA: TGTGCCAGCAGCTTAGTCAGGGGGCCCTACGAGCAGTACTTC; J gene: TRBJ2-7; clone size: NA; D gene: TRBD1; V gene: TRBV11-2
CDR3 protein: CASSPSEAANEQFF; CDR3 DNA: TGTGCCAGCAGCCCGAGTGAGGCGGCCAATGAGCAGTTCTTC; J gene: TRBJ2-1; clone size: NA; D gene: NA; V gene: TRBV7-8
CDR3 protein: CASSLPGLAGGNEQFF; CDR3 DNA: TGTGCCAGCAGCTTGCCGGGGCTAGCGGGAGGCAATGAGCAGTTCTTC; J gene: TRBJ2-1; clone size: NA; D gene: TRBD2; V gene: TRBV5-4
CDR3 protein: CASSPGGGTGELFF; CDR3 DNA: TGTGCCAGCTCACCAGGCGGGGGCACCGGGGAGCTGTTTTTT; J gene: TRBJ2-2; clone size: NA; D gene: TRBD2; V gene: TRBV18
CDR3 protein: CASSDSRGEQYF; CDR3 DNA: TGTGCCAGCAGTGACTCCAGGGGCGAGCAGTACTTC; J gene: TRBJ2-7; clone size: few; D gene: NA; V gene: TRBV6-4
CDR3 protein: CASSEWEAGSYEQYF; CDR3 DNA: TGCGCCAGCAGTGAATGGGAAGCGGGGTCCTACGAGCAGTACTTC; J gene: TRBJ2-7; clone size: NA; D gene: TRBD2; V gene: TRBV10-2
CDR3 protein: CASSEALYLTGGDGYTF; CDR3 DNA: TGTGCCAGCAGTGAAGCGCTCTATCTCACAGGGGGAGATGGCTACACCTTC; J gene: TRBJ1-2; clone size: NA; D gene: TRBD1; V gene: TRBV6-1
CDR3 protein: CASSVNDGSYEQYF; CDR3 DNA: TGTGCCAGCAGCGTTAATGACGGGAGCTACGAGCAGTACTTC; J gene: TRBJ2-7; clone size: few; D gene: NA; V gene: TRBV9
CDR3 protein: CASSPGGLRLINTIYF; CDR3 DNA: TGTGCCAGCAGCCCAGGGGGACTGCGCCTTATAAACACCATATATTTT; J gene: TRBJ1-3; clone size: NA; D gene: TRBD1; V gene: TRBV7-8
CDR3 protein: CASRVGGVYGYTF; CDR3 DNA: TGTGCCAGCAGGGTAGGGGGGGTCTATGGCTACACCTTC; J gene: TRBJ1-2; clone size: few; D gene: NA; V gene: TRBV2
CDR3 protein: CASSRTGNTEAFF; CDR3 DNA: TGTGCCAGCAGCCGGACAGGGAACACTGAAGCTTTCTTT; J gene: TRBJ1-1; clone size: NA; D gene: TRBD1; V gene: TRBV14
CDR3 protein: CASSLIRGREAFF; CDR3 DNA: TGTGCCAGCAGCTTAATCAGGGGGCGGGAAGCTTTCTTT; J gene: TRBJ1-1; clone size: NA; D gene: TRBD1; V gene: TRBV11-2
CDR3 protein: CASRAEVGQGFDEQYF; CDR3 DNA: TGTGCCAGCAGGGCCGAGGTGGGACAGGGGTTCGACGAGCAGTACTTC; J gene: TRBJ2-7; clone size: once; D gene: TRBD1; V gene: TRBV2
CDR3 protein: CASSFWNRAEAFF; CDR3 DNA: TGTGCCAGCAGTTTCTGGAACAGGGCTGAAGCTTTCTTT; J gene: TRBJ1-1; clone size: NA; D gene: NA; V gene: TRBV27